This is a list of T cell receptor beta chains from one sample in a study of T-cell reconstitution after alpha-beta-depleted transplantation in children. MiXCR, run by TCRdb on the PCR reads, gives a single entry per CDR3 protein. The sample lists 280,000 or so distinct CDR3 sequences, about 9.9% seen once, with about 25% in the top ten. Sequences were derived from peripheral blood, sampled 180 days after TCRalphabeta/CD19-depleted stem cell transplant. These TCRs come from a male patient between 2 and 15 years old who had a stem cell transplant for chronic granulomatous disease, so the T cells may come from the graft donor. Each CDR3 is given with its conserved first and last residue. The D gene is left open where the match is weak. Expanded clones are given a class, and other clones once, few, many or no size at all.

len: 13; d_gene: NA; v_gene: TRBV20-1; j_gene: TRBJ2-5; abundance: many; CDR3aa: CSASTAEGETQYF; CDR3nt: TGCAGTGCTAGTACGGCGGAGGGAGAGACCCAGTACTTC
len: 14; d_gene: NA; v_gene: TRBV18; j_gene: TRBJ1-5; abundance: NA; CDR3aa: CASSRETGNQPQHF; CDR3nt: TGTGCCAGCTCCCGAGAAACAGGGAATCAGCCCCAGCATTTT
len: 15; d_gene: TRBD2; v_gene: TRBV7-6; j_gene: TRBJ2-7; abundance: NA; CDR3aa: CASSQIAGGGYEQYF; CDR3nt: TGTGCCAGCAGCCAAATAGCGGGAGGCGGCTACGAGCAGTACTTC
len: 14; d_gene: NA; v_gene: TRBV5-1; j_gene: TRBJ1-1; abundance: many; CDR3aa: CASSLGGDNTEAFF; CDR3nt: TGCGCCAGCAGCTTGGGGGGGGATAACACTGAAGCTTTCTTT
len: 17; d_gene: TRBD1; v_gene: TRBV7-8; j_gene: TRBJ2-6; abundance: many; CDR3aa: CASSFDRGRSGANVLTF; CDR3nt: TGTGCCAGCAGCTTCGACAGGGGAAGGTCTGGGGCCAACGTCCTGACTTTC
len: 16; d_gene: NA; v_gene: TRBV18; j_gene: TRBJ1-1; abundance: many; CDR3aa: CASSPGRVLGNTEAFF; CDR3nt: TGTGCCAGCTCACCGGGGAGGGTGCTAGGGAACACTGAAGCTTTCTTT
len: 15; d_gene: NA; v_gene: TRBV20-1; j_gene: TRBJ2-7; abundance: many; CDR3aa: CSARDLGDSHYEQYF; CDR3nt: TGCAGTGCTAGAGATTTGGGTGACAGTCACTACGAGCAGTACTTC
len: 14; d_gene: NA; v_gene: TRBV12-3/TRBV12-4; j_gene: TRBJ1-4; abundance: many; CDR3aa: CASSLRQVNEKLFF; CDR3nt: TGTGCCAGCAGTTTAAGGCAGGTTAATGAAAAACTGTTTTTT
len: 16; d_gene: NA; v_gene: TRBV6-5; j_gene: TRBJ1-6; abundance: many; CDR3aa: CASSYPIRGKNSPLHF; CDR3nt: TGTGCCAGCAGTTACCCGATACGGGGAAAGAATTCACCCCTCCACTTT
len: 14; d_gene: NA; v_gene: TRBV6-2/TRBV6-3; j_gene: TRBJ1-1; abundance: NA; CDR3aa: CASSARGYYTEAFF; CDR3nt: TGTGCCAGCAGCGCACGGGGGTATTACACTGAAGCTTTCTTT
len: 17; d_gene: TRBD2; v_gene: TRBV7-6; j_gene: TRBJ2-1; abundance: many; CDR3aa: CASSRTSGGNSYNEQFF; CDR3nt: TGTGCCAGCAGTAGAACTAGCGGGGGGAACTCCTACAATGAGCAGTTCTTC
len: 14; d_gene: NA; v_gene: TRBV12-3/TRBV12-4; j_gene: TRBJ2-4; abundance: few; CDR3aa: CASAQSLAKNIQYF; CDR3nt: TGTGCCAGCGCCCAATCCCTAGCCAAAAACATTCAGTACTTC
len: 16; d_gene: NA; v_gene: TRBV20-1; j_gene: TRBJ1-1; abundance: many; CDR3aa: CSARERGLLGNTEAFF; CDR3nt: TGCAGTGCTAGAGAGAGAGGTCTATTGGGGAACACTGAAGCTTTCTTT
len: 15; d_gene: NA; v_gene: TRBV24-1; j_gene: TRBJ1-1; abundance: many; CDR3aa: CATSDGQAGGTEAFF; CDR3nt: TGTGCCACCAGTGACGGGCAGGCCGGAGGCACTGAAGCTTTCTTT
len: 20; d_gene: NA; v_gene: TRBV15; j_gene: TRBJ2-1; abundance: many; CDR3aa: CATSRSSPLAALGTYNEQFF; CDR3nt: TGTGCCACCAGCAGATCCTCACCTTTAGCGGCCCTAGGCACTTACAATGAGCAGTTCTTC
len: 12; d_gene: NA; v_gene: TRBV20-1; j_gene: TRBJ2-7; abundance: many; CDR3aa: CSASRSSYEQYF; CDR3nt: TGCAGTGCGAGCAGGTCCTCCTACGAGCAGTACTTC
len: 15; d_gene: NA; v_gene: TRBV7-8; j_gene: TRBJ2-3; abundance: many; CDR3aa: CASSLMSSYTDTQYF; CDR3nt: TGTGCCAGCAGCTTAATGAGTTCCTACACAGATACGCAGTATTTT
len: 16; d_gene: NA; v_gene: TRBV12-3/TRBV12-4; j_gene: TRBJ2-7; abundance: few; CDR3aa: CASSLSRAGVSYEQYF; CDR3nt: TGTGCCAGCAGTTTATCAAGGGCAGGGGTATCCTACGAGCAGTACTTC
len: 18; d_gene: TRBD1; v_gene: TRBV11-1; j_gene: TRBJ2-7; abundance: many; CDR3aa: CASSWPPGGRGLTYEQYF; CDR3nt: TGTGCCAGCAGCTGGCCCCCCGGGGGCAGGGGGCTAACCTACGAGCAGTACTTC
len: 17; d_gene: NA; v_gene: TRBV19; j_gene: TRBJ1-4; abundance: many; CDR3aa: CASSIPTAFATNEKLFF; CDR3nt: TGTGCCAGTAGTATCCCGACAGCTTTCGCAACTAATGAAAAACTGTTTTTT
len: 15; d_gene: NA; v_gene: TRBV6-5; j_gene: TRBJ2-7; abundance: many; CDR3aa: CASSYSPGPSYEQYF; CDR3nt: TGTGCCAGCAGTTACTCGCCAGGGCCGTCCTACGAGCAGTACTTC
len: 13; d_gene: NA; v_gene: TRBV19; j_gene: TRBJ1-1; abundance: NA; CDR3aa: CASSILRNTEAFF; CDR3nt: TGTGCCAGTAGTATTTTACGGAACACTGAAGCTTTCTTT
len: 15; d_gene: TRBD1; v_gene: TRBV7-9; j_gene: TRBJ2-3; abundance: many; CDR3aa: CASSETGEGTDTQYF; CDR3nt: TGTGCCAGCAGCGAGACAGGGGAGGGCACAGATACGCAGTATTTT
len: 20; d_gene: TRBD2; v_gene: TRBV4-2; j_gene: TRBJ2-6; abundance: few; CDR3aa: CASSRWTSGRASTGANVLTF; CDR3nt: TGTGCCAGCAGCCGCTGGACTAGCGGGAGGGCCTCTACTGGGGCCAACGTCCTGACTTTC
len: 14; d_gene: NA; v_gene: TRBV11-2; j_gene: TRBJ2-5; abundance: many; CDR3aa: CASSLVVFQETQYF; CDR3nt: TGTGCCAGCAGCTTGGTAGTTTTCCAAGAGACCCAGTACTTC
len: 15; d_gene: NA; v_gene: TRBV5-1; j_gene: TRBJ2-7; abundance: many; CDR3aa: CASAHQWGRLYEQYF; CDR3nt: TGCGCCAGCGCTCACCAATGGGGCAGACTCTACGAGCAGTACTTC
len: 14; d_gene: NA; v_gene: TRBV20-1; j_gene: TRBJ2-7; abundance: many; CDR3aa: CSARDTSSSYEQYF; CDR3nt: TGCAGTGCTAGAGATACGTCATCTTCCTACGAGCAGTACTTC
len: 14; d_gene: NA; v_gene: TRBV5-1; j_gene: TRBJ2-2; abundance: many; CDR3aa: CASSLGVYDGELFF; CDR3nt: TGCGCCAGCAGCTTGGGAGTTTATGACGGGGAGCTGTTTTTT
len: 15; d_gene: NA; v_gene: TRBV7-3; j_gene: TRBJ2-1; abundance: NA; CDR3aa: CASSLDKGPYNEQFF; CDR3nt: TGTGCCAGCAGCCTGGACAAGGGCCCCTACAATGAGCAGTTCTTC
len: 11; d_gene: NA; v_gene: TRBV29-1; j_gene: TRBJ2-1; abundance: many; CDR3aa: CSARGLDEQFF; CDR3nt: TGCAGCGCCCGGGGGCTCGATGAGCAGTTCTTC
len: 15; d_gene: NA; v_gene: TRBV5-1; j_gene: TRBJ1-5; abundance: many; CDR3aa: CASSLQGFRNQPQHF; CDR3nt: TGCGCCAGCAGCTTGCAAGGGTTTAGGAATCAGCCCCAGCATTTT
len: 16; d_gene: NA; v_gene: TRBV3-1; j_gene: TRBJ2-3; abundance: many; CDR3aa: CASSQDGAGRTDTQYF; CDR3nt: TGTGCCAGCAGCCAAGATGGGGCGGGACGCACAGATACGCAGTATTTT
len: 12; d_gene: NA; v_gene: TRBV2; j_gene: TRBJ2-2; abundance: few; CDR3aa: CASSAGTGELFF; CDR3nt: TGTGCCAGCAGCGCGGGTACCGGGGAGCTGTTTTTT
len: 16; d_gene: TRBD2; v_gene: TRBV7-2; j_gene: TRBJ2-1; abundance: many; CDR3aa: CASSALAGGSYNEQFF; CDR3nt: TGTGCCAGCAGCGCTCTAGCGGGAGGATCCTACAATGAGCAGTTCTTC
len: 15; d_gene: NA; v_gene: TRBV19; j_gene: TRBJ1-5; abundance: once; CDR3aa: CASSILGTRNQPQHF; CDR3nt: TGTGCCAGTAGTATACTCGGGACACGGAATCAGCCCCAGCATTTT
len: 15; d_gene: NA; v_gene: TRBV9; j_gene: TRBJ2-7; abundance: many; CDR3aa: CASSPAGVRTLEQYF; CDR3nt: TGTGCCAGCAGCCCCGCCGGGGTCCGTACATTGGAGCAGTACTTC
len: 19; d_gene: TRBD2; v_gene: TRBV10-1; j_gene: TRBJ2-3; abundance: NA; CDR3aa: CASSDIGLAGGKETDTQYF; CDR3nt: TGCGCCAGCAGTGATATAGGGCTAGCGGGAGGAAAGGAAACAGATACGCAGTATTTT
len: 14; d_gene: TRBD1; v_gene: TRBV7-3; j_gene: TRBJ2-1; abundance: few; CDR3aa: CASSHTGGINEQFF; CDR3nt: TGTGCCAGCAGCCACACAGGGGGAATTAATGAGCAGTTCTTC
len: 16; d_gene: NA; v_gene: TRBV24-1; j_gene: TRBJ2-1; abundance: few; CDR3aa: CATSDLTGGAYNEQFF; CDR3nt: TGTGCCACCAGTGATTTAACAGGTGGAGCCTACAATGAGCAGTTCTTC
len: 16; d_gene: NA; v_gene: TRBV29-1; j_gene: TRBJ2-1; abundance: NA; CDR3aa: CSVEEGGSFSYNEQFF; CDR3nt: TGCAGCGTTGAAGAGGGGGGTAGCTTTTCCTACAATGAGCAGTTCTTC
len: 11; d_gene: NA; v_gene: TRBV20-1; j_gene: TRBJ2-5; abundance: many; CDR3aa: CSAIGSGTQYF; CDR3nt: TGCAGTGCGATAGGTAGTGGGACCCAGTACTTC
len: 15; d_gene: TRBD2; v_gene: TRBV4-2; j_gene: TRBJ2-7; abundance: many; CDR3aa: CASSQVSGDAYEQYF; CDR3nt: TGTGCCAGCAGCCAAGTAAGCGGGGACGCCTACGAGCAGTACTTC
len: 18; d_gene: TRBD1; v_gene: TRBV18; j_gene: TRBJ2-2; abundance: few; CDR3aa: CASSSRQGDTANTGELFF; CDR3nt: TGTGCCAGCTCATCAAGACAGGGCGACACAGCGAACACCGGGGAGCTGTTTTTT
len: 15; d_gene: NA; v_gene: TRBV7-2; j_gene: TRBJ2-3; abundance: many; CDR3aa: CASSLDVGFTDTQYF; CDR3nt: TGTGCCAGCAGCTTAGATGTAGGTTTCACAGATACGCAGTATTTT
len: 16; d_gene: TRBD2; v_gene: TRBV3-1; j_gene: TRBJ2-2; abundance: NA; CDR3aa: CASSHSLAGVAGELFF; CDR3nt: TGTGCCAGCAGCCATTCCCTAGCGGGAGTAGCCGGGGAGCTGTTTTTT
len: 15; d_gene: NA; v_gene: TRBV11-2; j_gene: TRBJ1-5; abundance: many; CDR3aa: CASSLVQGRNQPQHF; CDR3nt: TGTGCCAGCAGCTTAGTCCAGGGGCGAAATCAGCCCCAGCATTTT
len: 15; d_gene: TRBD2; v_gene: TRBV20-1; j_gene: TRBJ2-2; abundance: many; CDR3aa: CSARLAGRNTGELFF; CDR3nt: TGCAGTGCTAGACTAGCGGGAAGAAACACCGGGGAGCTGTTTTTT
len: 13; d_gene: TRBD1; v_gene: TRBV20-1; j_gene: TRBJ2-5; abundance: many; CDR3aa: CSTEGQDQETQYF; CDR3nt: TGCAGCACCGAGGGACAGGACCAAGAGACCCAGTACTTC
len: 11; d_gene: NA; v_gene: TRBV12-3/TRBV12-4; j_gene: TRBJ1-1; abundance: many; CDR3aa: CASSKNTEAFF; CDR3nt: TGTGCCAGCAGCAAAAACACTGAAGCTTTCTTT